This entry is about one T cell receptor (beta chain). What it binds is unknown. These data are taken from a study of T cell responses to AZD1222 COVID-19 vaccine. Study findings and constraints: Vaccine-associated CD4 TCRs spanned spike, dominant at 160-218 and 743-854. Reports say nearly half of spike-specific TCRs go after unmutated variant regions. In a largely white British group with more females than males, clonal diversity was possibly underestimated.

CDR3 length: 16 residues. V was trimmed by 1 base and J by 2 bases, leaving 14 bases between them. The germline V gene has CDR1 MGHRA and CDR2 YSYEKL. Measured with immunoSEQ multiplex PCR; TCRdb has only the in-frame clones, and not every one. Counted here are around 81,000 clones, approximately 90% occurring once; the ten biggest clones make up 8%. The starting material was peripheral blood, obtained 28 days after the second AZD1222 dose. The chain couples TRBV4-1 to TRBJ1-2; the D gene is possibly TRBD1 (5 bases). The origin of this receptor is an adult who received the AZD1222 COVID-19 vaccine. The CDR3 loop reads CASSQGGQGSNYGYTF. DNA for the CDR3: TGCGCCAGCAGCCAAGGGGGCCAAGGGTCAAACTATGGCTACACCTTC.